A single sample gave rise to the 18 T cell receptor beta chains below, sequenced in a study of human T cells and chemical hapten exposure. Sample time point: patch test 1, 2 weeks after DPC sensitization. Stated treatment: therapeutic diphenylcyclopropenone sensitization with weekly scalp DPC. TCRdb analysed the RACE reads with MiXCR anew, one entry per CDR3 protein. The data show around 75,000 distinct CDR3 sequences, 12% seen once. The sample here was whole blood, taken in connection with sensitization to the hapten diphenylcyclopropenone (DPC). Receptor source: a woman in her fifties or sixties with alopecia areata. Some clones in this sample may be carry-over from other donors' samples.

This clonotype was picked up a small number of times. The gene calls are TRBV12-5 and TRBJ2-5; D unresolved. Trimming took 2 bases from V and 1 from J, leaving 5 bases between them. The CDR3 consists of 13 residues. Per germline, CDR1 LGHNT and CDR2 FRNRAP. CDR3 in amino acids: CASGLWAQETQYF. Here the CDR3 DNA reads TGTGCTAGTGGTTTGTGGGCCCAAGAGACCCAGTACTTC.

For this clonotype: The germline gene is not matched at one end of the junction; a read error may be the cause. This sequence joins TRBV5-1 and TRBJ2-2; a weak D match, TRBD1 (6 bases). The germline V gene encodes CDR1 SGHRS and CDR2 YFSETQ. The CDR3 contains 14 residues. CDR3 nucleotides: TGCGCCGGCAGCGCGGACAGCGAGGCCGGGGAGCTGTTTTTT. Its protein product is CAGSADSEAGELFF.

This clonotype appeared many times. The rearrangement links TRBV11-2 to TRBJ2-7; a weak D match, TRBD1 (6 bases). The V gene's germline CDR1 is SGHAT and CDR2 FQNNGV. The V and J ends lost 7 bases and 2 bases respectively, with 21 bases between them. This CDR3 is built from 16 residues. The CDR3 nucleotides are TGTGCCAGCACCAAAGGGGCGAGCGACAGGCCCTACGAGCAGTACTTC. Protein: CASTKGASDRPYEQYF.

This clonotype appeared many times. This CDR3 reads CASRGIGGAAGANVLTF. The CDR3 coding sequence is TGCGCCAGCAGGGGGATAGGGGGCGCAGCTGGGGCCAACGTCCTGACTTTC. The gene calls are TRBV10-2 and TRBJ2-6; 7 bases align to TRBD1. This CDR3 region has 17 residues. Germline CDR1 and CDR2: WSHSY and SAAADI. V dropped 6 bases and J dropped 2; count of bases not matched to a gene: 10.

This clonotype showed up many times. V gene TRBV6-1 combines with J gene TRBJ2-5; the D gene is possibly TRBD1 (6 bases). The CDR3 extends over 13 amino acids. The ends were cut back, 2 bases at V and 7 bases at J, with 11 bases in the middle. CDR1 is MNHNS and CDR2 is SASEGT in the germline V gene. The CDR3: CASSEYTRGTQYF. CDR3 in DNA: TGTGCCAGCAGTGAATACACCAGGGGGACCCAGTACTTC.

This clonotype was counted a few times. V gene TRBV6-1 combines with J gene TRBJ2-5; 15 nucleotides agree with TRBD2. CDR1 and CDR2 from the germline V gene are MNHNS and SASEGT. The CDR3 sequence is 16 residues long. Trimming at V came to 3 bases and at J to 5 bases, leaving 4 bases not matched to a gene. For the CDR3, the DNA is TGTGCCAGCAGTGAGGGACTAGCGGGGGGTTTGGAGACCCAGTACTTC. It specifies CASSEGLAGGLETQYF.

This clonotype was detected many times. The genes are TRBV19 and TRBJ1-4; 7 positions match TRBD1. The germline CDR1 and CDR2 sequences are LNHDA and SQIVND (reference sequence). This CDR3 region has 15 residues. The V gene end was trimmed by 7 bases and the J gene end by 5 bases; junction bases not matched to a gene: 10. Here the CDR3 DNA reads TGTGCCAGTAATGACAGGGCTCTCGGAAATGAAAAACTGTTTTTT. Translating gives CASNDRALGNEKLFF.

This clonotype showed up many times. This chain uses TRBV7-6 with TRBJ1-1; D gene ambiguous. There are 13 residues in the CDR3. Per germline, CDR1 SGHVS and CDR2 FNYEAQ. V shed 1 base and J shed 5 bases, with 8 bases lying between them. This chain's CDR3 is CASSLDYGTEAFF. CDR3 DNA: TGTGCCAGCAGCTTAGACTACGGGACTGAAGCTTTCTTT.

This clonotype was seen many times. The chain recombines TRBV20-1 with TRBJ2-7, with 7 bases identical to TRBD1. V gave up 2 bases and J gave up 3 bases; unmatched junction bases: 7. CDR3 length: 14 residues. Germline loops: CDR1 DFQATT, CDR2 SNEGSKA (reference sequence). The CDR3 DNA reads TGCAGTGCTAGACCCCGGGGACAGCTCTACGAGCAGTACTTC. It is translated as CSARPRGQLYEQYF.

This clonotype was recorded a few times. The chain joins TRBV20-1 to TRBJ1-5; a possible D gene is TRBD1 (5 bases). V lost 0 bases and J 7 bases, leaving 10 bases between the germline ends. Germline CDR1 reads DFQATT; CDR2 reads SNEGSKA (reference sequence). CDR3 length equals 13 residues. The DNA for the CDR3 is TGCAGTGCTAGAGAGGGGGTATTCCAGCCCCAGCATTTT. This translates into CSAREGVFQPQHF.

This clonotype was picked up a small number of times. The chain is built from TRBV29-1 and TRBJ1-2; possible D gene TRBD1, 6 bases. The CDR3 is 11 amino acids. Trimming removed 8 bases from V and 4 bases from J, with 11 bases in between. Germline V gene sequence: CDR1 SQVTM, CDR2 ANQGSEA. Here the CDR3 DNA reads TGCAGCATTCAACAGGGCTATGGCTACACCTTC. Translating gives CSIQQGYGYTF.

This rearrangement joins TRBV7-8 to TRBJ1-5; the D is unclear. The germline gives CDR1 SGHVS, CDR2 FQNEAQ. The V end lost 2 bases, the J end lost 0 bases, and 8 bases lay between the germline ends. The CDR3 covers 15 residues. The CDR3 region is CASSLRLHSNQPQHF. The CDR3 region has the DNA TGTGCCAGCAGCTTAAGACTTCATAGCAATCAGCCCCAGCATTTT.

Points on this clonotype: Since a much larger clone is just one base distant, this may be a read error. This chain joins TRBV12-3 or TRBV12-4 and TRBJ2-7; 10 bases are shared with TRBD2. This CDR3 comprises 13 residues. Unmatched junction bases numbered 8, after V lost 3 bases and J lost 12 bases. Written as DNA, the CDR3 is TGTGCCAGCAGTTTTACCGCTAGCGGGGGATCGTACTTC. Its translation: CASSFTASGGSYF.

This clonotype was detected many times. The chain joins TRBV6-2 or TRBV6-3 to TRBJ2-7, with no clear D. CDR3 length equals 13 residues. Germline lookup yields CDR1 MNHEY and CDR2 SVGEGT. Between the trimmed V and J ends, which lost 4 bases and 2 bases, there was a span of 9 bases. The DNA for the CDR3 is TGTGCCAGCAGTTTGGCAGGACCCTACGAGCAGTACTTC. As protein: CASSLAGPYEQYF.

This clonotype occurred a few times. The gene calls are TRBV29-1 and TRBJ2-5; the match to TRBD2 covers 8 bases. The CDR3 is 15 amino acids. J was trimmed by 2 bases and V by 6 bases; bases with no gene match: 11. Germline loops: CDR1 SQVTM, CDR2 ANQGSEA. CDR3 sequence (DNA): TGCAGCGTGGCGACCGGCGGGGGGCTACAAGAGACCCAGTACTTC. It encodes CSVATGGGLQETQYF.

This clonotype was counted a few times. The V and J genes are TRBV29-1 and TRBJ2-6; D is ambiguous. The V gene lost 4 bases and the J gene lost 0 bases, with 10 bases spanning the gap. CDR1 SQVTM and CDR2 ANQGSEA come from the germline V gene. The CDR3 sequence is 15 residues long. The CDR3 here is CSVATSNSGANVLTF. The CDR3 bases are TGCAGCGTTGCCACATCAAACTCTGGGGCCAACGTCCTGACTTTC.

This clonotype was detected only a few times. The chain joins TRBV19 to TRBJ2-2; no clear D. V shed 3 bases and J shed 8 bases, with 10 bases lying between them. The germline V gene has CDR1 LNHDA and CDR2 SQIVND (reference sequence). The CDR3 contains 13 residues. CDR3 sequence reads: CASSIVFQGELFF. The CDR3 nucleotides read TGTGCCAGTAGTATTGTCTTCCAGGGGGAGCTGTTTTTT.

This clonotype has more than one count but fewer than ten. The chain joins TRBV6-1 to TRBJ1-3; D gene unclear. The ends were cut back, 5 bases at V and 4 bases at J, with 15 bases in the middle. The CDR3 is 15 amino acids. Germline V gene sequence: CDR1 MNHNS, CDR2 SASEGT. CDR3 amino acids: CASSPNTGGGNTIYF. The CDR3 DNA reads as TGTGCCAGCAGTCCTAACACCGGCGGGGGAAACACCATATATTTT.